These 17 T cell receptor beta chains were sequenced from one sample in a study of a mutant IDH1 vaccine in newly diagnosed glioma. Generated by immunoSEQ multiplex PCR, the TCRdb table keeps only in-frame clones and is missing some. The table shows tens of thousands of clones, with less than 90% occurring only once. The antigens these receptors bind are not known. Regarding time point: week 47, end of study. Doses of 300 ug of mutant IDH1 20-mer peptide were given with topical imiquimod. The sequencing here drew on PBMCs, taken from a glioma patient whose treatment included an IDH1 peptide vaccine. These receptors originate from a woman between 45 and 60 years old with glioma.

The table lists this clone with a few counts. The chain carries TRBV29-1 and TRBJ2-2; possible D gene TRBD1, 6 bases. Germline assignment: CDR1 SQVTM and CDR2 ANQGSEA. This CDR3 contains 12 residues. Between the trimmed V and J ends, which lost 6 bases and 1 base, there was a span of 6 bases. The CDR3 loop is CSVDRNTGELFF. CDR3 DNA: TGCAGCGTGGACAGGAACACCGGGGAGCTGTTTTTT.

This chain links TRBV6-6 with TRBJ1-6; D unclear. Germline values: CDR1 MNHNY, CDR2 SVGAGI (reference sequence). The CDR3 loop spans 14 amino acids. V lost 7 bases and J 10 bases, leaving 17 bases between the germline ends. The CDR3 region has the DNA TGTGCCAGCACCGCCGGGTCGATTCAGTCACCCCTCCACTTT. Its translation is CASTAGSIQSPLHF.

The chain has TRBV4-1 and TRBJ1-6; D unclear. Germline V gene lookup returns CDR1 MGHRA and CDR2 YSYEKL. With 4 bases removed from V and 5 bases from J, the gap between germline ends came to 9 bases. The CDR3 covers 14 residues. For the CDR3, the DNA is TGCGCCAGCAGCCCCCTCGGTGATAATTCACCCCTCCACTTT. Protein product: CASSPLGDNSPLHF.

The chain is built from TRBV9 and TRBJ2-5; the match to TRBD2 covers 7 bases. V gave up 3 bases and J gave up 4 bases; unmatched junction bases: 3. The CDR3 is 13 residues long. CDR1 SGDLS and CDR2 YYNGEE come from the germline V gene. This CDR3 reads CASSGRGGETQYF. CDR3 DNA sequence: TGTGCCAGCAGCGGGCGCGGGGGAGAGACCCAGTACTTC.

The chain has TRBV5-4 and TRBJ1-4; 7 nucleotides align to TRBD1. The CDR3 totals 15 residues. The ends lost 3 bases at V and 2 bases at J; junction bases unmatched: 4. CDR1 is SGHNT, CDR2 YYREEE, per germline (reference sequence). CDR3 amino acids: CASSWEGATNEKLFF. CDR3 in DNA: TGTGCCAGCAGCTGGGAGGGGGCGACTAATGAAAAACTGTTTTTT.

V and J are TRBV2 and TRBJ2-3, with D maybe TRBD1 (5 bases). CDR1 is SNHLY, CDR2 FYNNEI, per germline. V gave up 10 bases and J gave up 2 bases, with 16 bases separating them. The CDR3 totals 14 residues. The CDR3 reads CATRPRALTDTQYF. CDR3 nucleotides: TGTGCCACCAGGCCCAGGGCCCTCACAGATACGCAGTATTTT.

This chain uses TRBV5-1 with TRBJ2-7; D not resolved. Between the trimmed V and J ends, which lost 0 bases and 3 bases, there was a span of 10 bases. Germline CDR1 reads SGHRS; CDR2 reads YFSETQ. The CDR3 has 14 residues. CDR3 sequence reads: CASSLDGSSYEQYF. For the CDR3, the DNA is TGCGCCAGCAGCTTGGACGGTTCAAGCTACGAGCAGTACTTC.

V and J are TRBV19 and TRBJ1-2; TRBD1 agrees at 8 bases. Trimming cost V 3 bases and J 8 bases; bases outside gene matches: 11. This CDR3 comprises 15 residues. Germline values: CDR1 LNHDA, CDR2 SQIVND (reference sequence). This CDR3 is CASSIEGRGPEGYTF. The CDR3 region has the DNA TGTGCCAGTAGTATTGAGGGCAGGGGGCCTGAAGGCTACACCTTC.

This chain uses TRBV7-2 with TRBJ1-3, with unresolved D. Germline CDR1 is SGHTA and CDR2 is FQGNSA. The ends were cut back, 2 bases at V and 2 bases at J, with 10 bases in the middle. This CDR3 is 15 amino acids long. CDR3 residues: CASSLSARAGNTIYF. In nucleotides, the CDR3 is TGTGCCAGCAGCTTAAGCGCTCGTGCTGGAAACACCATATATTTT.

The rearrangement links TRBV6-5 to TRBJ1-4; 7 bases map to TRBD1. V was pared by 4 bases and J by 6 bases, with 5 bases of the junction left unmatched. Germline V gives CDR1 MNHEY, CDR2 SVGAGI. CDR3 size: 14 residues. CDR3 sequence reads: CASSSWTGYEKLFF. CDR3 DNA sequence: TGTGCCAGCAGTTCATGGACAGGCTATGAAAAACTGTTTTTT.

The rearrangement uses TRBV2 and TRBJ2-7; 8 nucleotides line up with TRBD1. Germline V gene data show CDR1 as SNHLY and CDR2 as FYNNEI. The junction had 8 bases not matched to a gene; V was cut back by 3 bases and J by 4 bases. This CDR3 has 15 residues. CDR3 coding DNA: TGTGCCAGCAGTGATCCGCCAGGGGGCGCGTACGAGCAGTACTTC. Translation gives CASSDPPGGAYEQYF.

V gene TRBV2 combines with J gene TRBJ2-3; D is ambiguous. The CDR3 runs to 13 residues. Looked up from germline, CDR1 is SNHLY and CDR2 is FYNNEI. Trimming removed 3 bases at V and 2 bases at J, with 6 bases between. CDR3 bases: TGTGCCAGCAGTGACGGTTTCACAGATACGCAGTATTTT. It yields the protein CASSDGFTDTQYF.

This chain connects TRBV5-1 to TRBJ2-7; D tentatively fits TRBD1 or TRBD2 (5 bases each). Germline CDR1 and CDR2: SGHRS and YFSETQ. CDR3 length: 14 amino acids. V was trimmed by 7 bases and J by 7 bases, leaving 21 bases between them. The CDR3 protein is CASPEIGADEEQYF. In nucleotides, the CDR3 is TGCGCCAGCCCCGAAATCGGGGCCGACGAGGAGCAGTACTTC. The variable domain in full, completed from reference TRBV5-1 and TRBJ2-7, reads KAGVTQTPRYLIKTRGQQVTLSCSPISGHRSVSWYQQTPGQGLQFLFEYFSETQRNKGNFPGRFSGRQFSNSRSEMNVSTLELGDSALYLCASPEIGADEEQYFGPGTRLTVT.

A single count supports this clone. This chain connects TRBV2 to TRBJ1-5; D unresolved. Germline V CDR1 and CDR2: SNHLY, FYNNEI. The CDR3 has 13 amino acids. Trimming shortened V by 0 bases and J by 7 bases, and 7 bases separated the two germline ends. The CDR3 DNA sequence: TGTGCCAGCAGTGAAGCGTTAAAACAGCCCCAGCATTTT. The encoded protein is CASSEALKQPQHF. The full variable domain, completed using reference TRBV2 and TRBJ1-5, is EPEVTQTPSHQVTQMGQEVILRCVPISNHLYFYWYRQILGQKVEFLVSFYNNEISEKSEIFDDQFSVERPDGSNFTLKIRSTKLEDSAMYFCASSEALKQPQHFGDGTRLSIL.

The V and J genes are TRBV19 and TRBJ1-1, with D unclear. Germline values: CDR1 LNHDA, CDR2 SQIVND (reference sequence). The CDR3 consists of 12 residues. The ends were cut back, 5 bases at V and 1 base at J, with 5 bases in the middle. The CDR3 DNA is TGTGCCAGTAGTTTCCAGAACACTGAAGCTTTCTTT. Amino acid sequence: CASSFQNTEAFF.

The V and J genes are TRBV9 and TRBJ2-2; no firm D call. The CDR3 runs to 15 residues. Germline CDR1 is SGDLS and CDR2 is YYNGEE. The V gene lost 0 bases and the J gene lost 7 bases, with 13 bases spanning the gap. For the CDR3, the DNA is TGTGCCAGCAGCGTAGTTGACCGAGCCCGCGGGGAGCTGTTTTTT. This codes for CASSVVDRARGELFF. The full variable domain, in which reference TRBV9 and TRBJ2-2 provide the parts outside the CDR3, is DSGVTQTPKHLITATGQRVTLRCSPRSGDLSVYWYQQSLDQGLQFLIQYYNGEERAKGNILERFSAQQFPDLHSELNLSSLELGDSALYFCASSVVDRARGELFFGEGSRLTVL.

This clone appeared a single time. This chain links TRBV6-6 with TRBJ2-6, with a tentative D call TRBD1 (5 bases). V was cut by 5 bases and J by 0 bases, with 8 bases left in between. Germline V gene data show CDR1 as MNHNY and CDR2 as SVGAGI (reference sequence). The CDR3 runs to 15 residues. The CDR3 spells CASSLDSSGANVLTF. The CDR3 nucleotides read TGTGCCAGCAGTCTCGACAGCTCTGGGGCCAACGTCCTGACTTTC.